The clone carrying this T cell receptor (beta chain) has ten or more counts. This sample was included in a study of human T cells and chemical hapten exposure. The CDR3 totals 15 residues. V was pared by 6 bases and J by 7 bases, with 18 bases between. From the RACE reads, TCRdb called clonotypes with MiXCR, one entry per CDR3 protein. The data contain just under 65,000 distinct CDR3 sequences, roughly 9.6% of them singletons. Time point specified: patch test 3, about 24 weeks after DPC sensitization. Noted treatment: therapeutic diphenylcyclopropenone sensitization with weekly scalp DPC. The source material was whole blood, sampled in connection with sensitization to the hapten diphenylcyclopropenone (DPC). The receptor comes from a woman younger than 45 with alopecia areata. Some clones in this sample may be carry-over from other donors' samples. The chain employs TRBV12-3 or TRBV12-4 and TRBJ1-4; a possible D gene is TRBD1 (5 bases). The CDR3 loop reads CASSRGTAKVEKLFF. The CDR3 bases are TGTGCCAGCAGCCGGGGGACCGCGAAGGTTGAAAAACTGTTTTTT.